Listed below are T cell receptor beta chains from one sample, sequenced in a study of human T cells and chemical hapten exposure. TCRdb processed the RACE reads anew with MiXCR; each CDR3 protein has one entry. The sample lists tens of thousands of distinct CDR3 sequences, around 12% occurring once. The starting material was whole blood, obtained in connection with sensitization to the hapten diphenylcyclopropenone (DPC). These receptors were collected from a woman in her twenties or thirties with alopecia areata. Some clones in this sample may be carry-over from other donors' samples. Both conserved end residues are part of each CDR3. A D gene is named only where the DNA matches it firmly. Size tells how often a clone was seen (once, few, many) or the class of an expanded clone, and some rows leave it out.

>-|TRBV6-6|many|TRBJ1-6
CASSANNSPLHF
TGTGCCAGCAGTGCAAATAATTCACCCCTCCACTTT
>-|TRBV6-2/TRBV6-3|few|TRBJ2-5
CASSRGRQETQYF
TGTGCCAGCAGTAGAGGACGGCAAGAGACCCAGTACTTC
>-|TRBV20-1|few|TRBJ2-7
CSAMGSPRNEQYF
TGCAGTGCTATGGGCTCACCCCGGAACGAGCAGTACTTC
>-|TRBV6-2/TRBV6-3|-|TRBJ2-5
CASSYFGGQQETQYF
TGTGCCAGCAGTTACTTTGGGGGCCAGCAAGAGACCCAGTACTTC
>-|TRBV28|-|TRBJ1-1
CASHALGTEAFF
TGTGCCAGTCATGCCCTGGGCACTGAAGCTTTCTTT
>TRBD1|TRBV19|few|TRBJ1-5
CASTTQDRVVGQPQHF
TGTGCCAGTACCACACAGGACAGGGTAGTCGGTCAGCCCCAGCATTTT
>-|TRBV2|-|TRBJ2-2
CASSSGRRLNTGELFF
TGTGCCAGCAGTAGCGGACGGCGTCTGAACACCGGGGAGCTGTTTTTT
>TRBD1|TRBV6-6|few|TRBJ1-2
CASSPDRVKGYTF
TGTGCCAGCAGCCCGGACAGGGTGAAAGGCTACACCTTC
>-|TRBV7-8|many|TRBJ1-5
CASSLGLVVGQPQHF
TGTGCCAGCAGCTTAGGCTTGGTGGTGGGGCAGCCCCAGCATTTT
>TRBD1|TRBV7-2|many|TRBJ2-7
CASSLAGQGYEQYF
TGTGCCAGCAGCTTAGCGGGACAGGGATACGAGCAGTACTTC
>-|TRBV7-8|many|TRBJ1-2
CASSTQPGLSYGYTF
TGTGCCAGCAGCACACAACCGGGTCTCTCTTATGGCTACACCTTC
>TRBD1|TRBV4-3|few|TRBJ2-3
CASSQVLRTGGRTDTQYF
TGCGCCAGCAGCCAAGTTCTCCGGACAGGGGGCAGGACAGATACGCAGTATTTT
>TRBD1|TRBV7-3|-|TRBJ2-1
CASSSGQAPANEQFF
TGTGCCAGCAGCTCGGGACAGGCGCCCGCGAATGAGCAGTTCTTC
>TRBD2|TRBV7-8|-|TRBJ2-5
CASRPTSGEGETQYF
TGTGCCAGCAGACCTACTAGCGGCGAAGGAGAGACCCAGTACTTC
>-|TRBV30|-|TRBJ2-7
CAWPRSGGYEQYF
TGTGCCTGGCCTCGCAGCGGAGGGTACGAGCAGTACTTC
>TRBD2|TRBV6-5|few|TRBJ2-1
CASSPSGSAYNEQFF
TGTGCCAGCAGCCCGAGCGGGAGTGCCTACAATGAGCAGTTCTTC
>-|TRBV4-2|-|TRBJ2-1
CASSPGTNQFF
TGTGCCAGCAGCCCTGGGACCAACCAGTTCTTC
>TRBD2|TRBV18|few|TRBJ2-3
CASSPPVNSGRDTQYF
TGTGCCAGCTCACCACCGGTTAATAGCGGGAGAGATACGCAGTATTTT
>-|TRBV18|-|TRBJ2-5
CASSRPLGRQETQYF
TGTGCCAGCTCACGACCTCTCGGGCGCCAAGAGACCCAGTACTTC
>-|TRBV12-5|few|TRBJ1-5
CASGTHRALTKSNQPQHF
TGTGCTAGTGGTACGCACAGGGCCCTAACCAAGAGCAATCAGCCCCAGCATTTT
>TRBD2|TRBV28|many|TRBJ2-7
CASSWKGLAYEQYF
TGTGCCAGCAGCTGGAAGGGACTAGCCTACGAGCAGTACTTC
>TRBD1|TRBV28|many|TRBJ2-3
CASSIPQGAGDTQYF
TGTGCCAGCAGCATACCACAGGGGGCAGGAGATACGCAGTATTTT
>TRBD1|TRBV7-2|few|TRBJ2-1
CASSSDGQANEQFF
TGTGCCAGCAGCTCTGACGGACAGGCGAATGAGCAGTTCTTC
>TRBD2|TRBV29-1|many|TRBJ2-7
CSVARLAGDNEQYF
TGCAGCGTTGCACGACTAGCGGGAGATAACGAGCAGTACTTC
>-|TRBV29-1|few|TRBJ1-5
CSVGNWGDQPQHF
TGCAGCGTTGGTAATTGGGGGGATCAGCCCCAGCATTTT
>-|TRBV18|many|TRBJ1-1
CASSQPSSNTEAFF
TGTGCCAGCTCCCAACCGTCATCGAACACTGAAGCTTTCTTT